One sample yielded the 7 T cell receptor beta chains listed below, sequenced in a study of human T cells and chemical hapten exposure. TCRdb reprocessed the RACE reads via MiXCR and lists one record per CDR3 protein. The data show under 450,000 distinct CDR3 sequences, roughly 6% seen once. This sample's time point: patch test 2, 6 weeks after DPC sensitization. Treatment indicated: therapeutic diphenylcyclopropenone sensitization with weekly scalp DPC. The sequencing used whole blood, collected in connection with sensitization to the hapten diphenylcyclopropenone (DPC). Receptors originate from a woman under 30 with alopecia areata. Some clones in this sample may be carry-over from other donors' samples.

The chain uses TRBV7-2 and TRBJ2-5; 7 bases match TRBD2. This CDR3 contains 17 residues. V gave up 1 base and J gave up 4 bases; unmatched junction bases: 12. Germline CDR1 is SGHTA and CDR2 is FQGNSA. The chain's CDR3 is CASSLVTSRGGGETQYF. DNA for the CDR3: TGTGCCAGCAGCTTAGTGACGTCGCGGGGCGGGGGAGAGACCCAGTACTTC.

This clonotype has a handful of counts. The chain couples TRBV15 to TRBJ2-1, with D perhaps TRBD1 (7 bases). Trimming took 0 bases from V and 4 from J, leaving 10 bases between them. This CDR3 is built from 15 residues. CDR1 LNHNV and CDR2 YYDKDF come from the germline V gene (reference sequence). Written as DNA, the CDR3 is TGTGCCACCAGCAGAGATGCAGGGGGGTACAATGAGCAGTTCTTC. This sequence encodes CATSRDAGGYNEQFF.

The rearrangement joins TRBV2 to TRBJ2-7; 14 bases are shared with TRBD2. The CDR3 is 15 amino acids. Germline-derived CDR1 and CDR2 are SNHLY and FYNNEI. Trimming took 2 bases from V and 6 from J; bases not matched to a gene: 3. CDR3 sequence reads: CASSEQGLAGAEQYF. CDR3 coding DNA: TGTGCCAGCAGTGAACAGGGACTAGCGGGGGCCGAGCAGTACTTC.

At least ten counts were recorded for this clonotype. The J gene is TRBJ2-5, the V gene TRBV11-2; the D is unclear. The CDR3 runs to 12 residues. V shed 3 bases and J shed 1 base, with 3 bases lying between them. The germline V gene encodes CDR1 SGHAT and CDR2 FQNNGV. The CDR3 spells CASSLRQETQYF. The CDR3 region has the DNA TGTGCCAGCAGCTTGCGCCAAGAGACCCAGTACTTC.

This clonotype was seen a few times. This chain connects TRBV6-6 to TRBJ2-3, with D hard to call. Trimming took 0 bases from V and 5 from J, leaving 15 bases between them. There are 16 residues in the CDR3. Per germline, CDR1 MNHNY and CDR2 SVGAGI (reference sequence). Here the CDR3 reads CASSYSPGSLGDTQYF. DNA for the CDR3: TGTGCCAGCAGTTACTCTCCGGGCAGTTTGGGAGATACGCAGTATTTT.

The chain uses TRBV6-1 and TRBJ1-3; D call uncertain. Between the trimmed V and J ends, which lost 2 bases and 0 bases, there was a span of 8 bases. Germline V gene lookup returns CDR1 MNHNS and CDR2 SASEGT. The CDR3 length is 15 residues. The chain's CDR3 is CASSEYLDSGNTIYF. The CDR3 coding sequence is TGTGCCAGCAGTGAATACCTGGACTCTGGAAACACCATATATTTT.

This clonotype was detected a few times. V is TRBV12-3 or TRBV12-4 and J is TRBJ2-3; either TRBD1 or TRBD2 may supply D (5 bases each). V was trimmed by 1 base and J by 8 bases, leaving 7 bases between them. This CDR3 comprises 12 residues. Here the CDR3 DNA reads TGTGCCAGCAGTTTAGAGAGGGGTACGCAGTATTTT. Its translation is CASSLERGTQYF.